Following are 10 T cell receptor beta chains from one sample sequenced in a study of shared clonotypes between healthy human individuals. TCRdb keeps only in-frame clones here, not all; method: immunoSEQ multiplex PCR. The sample lists a few hundred thousand clones, roughly 70% seen once, with over 9.5% in the top ten. Input material: memory CD4+ T cells sorted from blood. Sample subset: CD45RA-negative fraction. These receptors came from a young man in good health.

This clone appeared many times. The V and J genes are TRBV10-3 and TRBJ2-1; 9 nucleotides align to TRBD2. The CDR3 runs to 17 residues. CDR1 and CDR2 from the germline V gene are ENHRY and SYGVKD. The trim removed 4 bases at V and 4 bases at J, leaving 11 bases unmatched. CDR3 protein: CAISGKTTSGNYNEQFF. The CDR3 coding sequence is TGTGCCATCAGTGGAAAAACGACTAGCGGAAATTACAATGAGCAGTTCTTC.

The V and J genes are TRBV7-2 and TRBJ2-7, with D unresolved. V lost 3 bases to trimming and J lost 5 bases, with 14 bases between them. The CDR3 extends over 14 amino acids. Germline-derived CDR1 and CDR2 are SGHTA and FQGNSA. CDR3 coding DNA: TGTGCCAGCAGCTTTGGTGGGATGACCCACGAGCAGTACTTC. This sequence encodes CASSFGGMTHEQYF.

The chain carries TRBV23-1 and TRBJ2-1, with TRBD2 as a possible D gene (6 bases). TRBV23-1 is placed among ORFs of uncertain function. V lost 2 bases and J lost 5, with 13 bases in between. The CDR3 contains 15 residues. CDR3 sequence reads: CASSQRDWRNNEQFF. The CDR3 DNA reads TGCGCCAGCAGTCAAAGGGACTGGAGGAACAATGAGCAGTTCTTC.

The count of this clone is one. This chain uses TRBV5-1 with TRBJ1-2; D is unclear. CDR1 is SGHRS and CDR2 is YFSETQ in the germline V gene. Trimming shortened V by 3 bases and J by 8 bases, and 11 bases separated the two germline ends. The CDR3 has 12 residues. DNA for the CDR3: TGCGCCAGCAGCTCGGAGGCCGGAGGCTACACCTTC. It specifies CASSSEAGGYTF.

The CDR3, as DNA: TGTGCCAGCAGCCCGACAGGGCCGTCCTACGAGCAGTACTTC. Encoded protein: CASSPTGPSYEQYF. This rearrangement joins TRBV5-8 to TRBJ2-7, with TRBD1 matching over 7 bases. CDR1 and CDR2 (germline): SGHTS, YDEGEE. Trimming cost V 4 bases and J 1 base; bases outside gene matches: 5. The CDR3 totals 14 residues.

This clone has just one count. This sequence joins TRBV6-5 and TRBJ2-7; no reliable D call. V was clipped by 2 bases and J by 4 bases, with 9 bases between them. The germline gives CDR1 MNHEY, CDR2 SVGAGI. The CDR3 covers 13 residues. This CDR3 reads CASSYHQSYEQYF. The DNA of the CDR3 is TGTGCCAGCAGTTACCATCAGAGTTACGAGCAGTACTTC.

J is TRBJ2-2 and V is TRBV5-1, with 9 bases fitting TRBD1. The CDR3 totals 15 residues. J gave up 7 bases and V 4 bases, and 8 bases lay outside the gene matches. Per the germline V gene, CDR1 is SGHRS and CDR2 is YFSETQ. The CDR3: CASSRGTGRGGELFF. CDR3 coding DNA: TGCGCCAGCAGCCGCGGGACAGGGAGGGGCGGGGAGCTGTTTTTT.

V gene TRBV9 combines with J gene TRBJ2-2, with D hard to call. CDR3 length: 18 amino acids. V dropped 3 bases and J dropped 4 bases, with 22 bases sitting between them. Germline values: CDR1 SGDLS, CDR2 YYNGEE. The CDR3: CASSARSRSLWVTGELFF. CDR3 nucleotides: TGTGCCAGCAGCGCCAGGTCTCGGAGCCTGTGGGTCACCGGGGAGCTGTTTTTT.

The chain recombines TRBV4-3 with TRBJ2-1; TRBD2 agrees at 7 bases. CDR3 length: 14 residues. V was clipped by 5 bases and J by 6 bases; unmatched bases: 7. Per the germline V gene, CDR1 is LGHNA and CDR2 is YSLEER. Written as DNA, the CDR3 is TGCGCCAGCAGCGGCGCCGGGGGGACCAATGAGCAGTTCTTC. Translated: CASSGAGGTNEQFF.

The rearrangement uses TRBV7-9 and TRBJ1-1; maybe TRBD1 (5 bases). From germline, CDR1 is SEHNR and CDR2 FQNEAQ (reference sequence). This CDR3 is 14 amino acids long. Trimming removed 1 base from V and 6 bases from J, with 12 bases in between. The CDR3 nucleotides read TGTGCCAGCAGCTTAGGAGGGGTTGGGGCTGAAGCTTTCTTT. This encodes CASSLGGVGAEAFF.